A single TCR beta chain is shown here with its context. Alongside a J-beta primer mix, a sample-barcoded 5' primer served in a second PCR lasting roughly 6 to 11 cycles. MiXCR was run by TCRdb on the 5' RACE reads, yielding one entry per CDR3 protein. The data show 700,000 to 950,000 distinct CDR3 sequences, about 42% seen once. The source of the sample is a study of blood T cells in healthy people across ages. The CDR3 spans 15 residues. The V gene lost 0 bases and the J gene lost 9 bases, with 12 bases spanning the gap. The germline V gene encodes CDR1 LGHDT and CDR2 YNNKEL (reference sequence). The chain couples TRBV3-1 to TRBJ1-6; no reliable D call. This TCR was recovered from an older woman in good health. The specimen sequenced was blood. The CDR3 sequence: CASSQESQFVSPLHF. The DNA of the CDR3 is TGTGCCAGCAGCCAAGAAAGTCAGTTTGTTTCACCCCTCCACTTT.